The 7 T cell receptor beta chains given below trace back to one sample, sequenced in a study of shared clonotypes between healthy human individuals. TCRdb's copy holds only in-frame clones and misses some; the assay was immunoSEQ multiplex PCR. The sample gives under 600,000 clones, about 96% of which show up once; about 0.059% is in the top ten. The sequenced sample was naive CD4+ T cells sorted from blood. Specified subset: CD45RA+ positively selected. These receptor sequences come from a woman aged 25 to 39 in good health.

The chain has TRBV28 and TRBJ1-1; D is unresolved. CDR1 MDHEN and CDR2 SYDVKM come from the germline V gene. The CDR3 has 13 residues. V lost 5 bases to trimming and J lost 8 bases, with 15 bases between them. The CDR3 sequence: CASSPVRITEAFF. The CDR3 DNA sequence: TGTGCCAGCAGTCCGGTCAGGATAACGGAAGCTTTCTTT. Full variable domain (rest looked up from reference TRBV28 and TRBJ1-1): DVKVTQSSRYLVKRTGEKVFLECVQDMDHENMFWYRQDPGLGLRLIYFSYDVKMKEKGDIPEGYSVSREKKERFSLILESASTNQTSMYLCASSPVRITEAFFGQGTRLTVV.

The gene calls are TRBV2 and TRBJ2-2, with 7 bases fitting TRBD2. There are 17 residues in the CDR3. The junction had 11 bases not matched to a gene; V was cut back by 7 bases and J by 0 bases. Germline loops: CDR1 SNHLY, CDR2 FYNNEI. CDR3 protein: CASTRTFLAANTGELFF. The CDR3 nucleotides read TGTGCCAGCACCCGGACTTTCCTAGCGGCGAACACCGGGGAGCTGTTTTTT. The complete variable domain, with remaining parts taken from reference TRBV2 and TRBJ2-2, reads EPEVTQTPSHQVTQMGQEVILRCVPISNHLYFYWYRQILGQKVEFLVSFYNNEISEKSEIFDDQFSVERPDGSNFTLKIRSTKLEDSAMYFCASTRTFLAANTGELFFGEGSRLTVL.

This chain joins TRBV21-1 and TRBJ2-7. TRBV21-1 constitutes a pseudogene. This CDR3 has 14 amino acids. In DNA, the CDR3 is TGTGCCAGCAGCAAAGAATGCACCCACCACGAGCAGTACTTC. It codes for CASSKECTHHEQYF.

The genes are TRBV4-2 and TRBJ2-1, with unresolved D. V was shortened by 1 base and J by 0 bases, with 13 bases between the two germline ends. This CDR3 contains 17 residues. Germline CDR1 LGHNA, CDR2 YNFKEQ. The CDR3: CASSQVLLDSSYNEQFF. The CDR3 DNA follows: TGTGCCAGCAGCCAAGTCTTACTCGATAGCTCCTACAATGAGCAGTTCTTC.

V gene TRBV7-9 combines with J gene TRBJ2-1; 9 nucleotides line up with TRBD2. Germline V gives CDR1 SEHNR, CDR2 FQNEAQ (reference sequence). This CDR3 region has 16 residues. Trimming cost V 8 bases and J 1 base; bases outside gene matches: 9. CDR3 loop: CASSPLSGSSYNEQFF. The CDR3 DNA reads as TGTGCCAGCTCCCCCCTTAGCGGGAGTTCCTACAATGAGCAGTTCTTC.

The chain carries TRBV18 and TRBJ1-1; D is undetermined. V shed 5 bases and J shed 1 base, with 11 bases lying between them. CDR1 and CDR2 (germline): KGHSH, LQKENI. CDR3 size: 14 residues. This chain's CDR3 is CASSGQNKNTEAFF. The CDR3 DNA is TGTGCCAGCTCAGGGCAAAACAAGAACACTGAAGCTTTCTTT.

The rearrangement uses TRBV30 and TRBJ1-3; no definite D call. V lost 3 bases and J 0 bases, leaving 12 bases between the germline ends. Germline-derived CDR1 and CDR2 are GTSNPN and SVGIG (reference sequence). This CDR3 is 15 amino acids long. CDR3 coding DNA: TGTGCCTGGAGGGGCGACATACTCTCTGGAAACACCATATATTTT. Amino acid sequence: CAWRGDILSGNTIYF.